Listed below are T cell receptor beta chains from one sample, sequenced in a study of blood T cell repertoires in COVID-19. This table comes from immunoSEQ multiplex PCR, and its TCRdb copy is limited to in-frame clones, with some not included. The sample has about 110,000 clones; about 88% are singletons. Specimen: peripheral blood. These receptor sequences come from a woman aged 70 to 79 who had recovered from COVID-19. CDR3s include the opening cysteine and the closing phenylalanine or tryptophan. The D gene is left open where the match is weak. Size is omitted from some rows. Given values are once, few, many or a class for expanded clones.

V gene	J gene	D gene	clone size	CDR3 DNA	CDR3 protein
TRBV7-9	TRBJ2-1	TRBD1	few	TGTGCCAGCAGCTTCCGGGACAGGAACAATGAGCAGTTCTTC	CASSFRDRNNEQFF
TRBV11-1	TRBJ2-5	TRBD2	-	TGTGCCAGCAGCCCGGGACTAGCGGGGCAAGAGACCCAGTACTTC	CASSPGLAGQETQYF
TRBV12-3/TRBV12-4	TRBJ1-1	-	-	TGTGCCAGCAGCCGGATACAGGGTACTGAAGCTTTCTTT	CASSRIQGTEAFF
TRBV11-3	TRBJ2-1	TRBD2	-	TGTGCCAGCAGCGCGGGGGTTAGCGGCTACAATGAGCAGTTCTTC	CASSAGVSGYNEQFF
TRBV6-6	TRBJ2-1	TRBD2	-	TGTGCCAGCAGTCTAGCGGGAGCCTCCTACAATGAGCAGTTCTTC	CASSLAGASYNEQFF
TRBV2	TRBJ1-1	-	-	TGTGCCAGCAGTGGGGGGGTCTTCATGAACACTGAAGCTTTCTTT	CASSGGVFMNTEAFF
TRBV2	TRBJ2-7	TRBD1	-	TGTGCCAGCAGCCTGGGACAGGGGTTCTCCTACGAGCAGTACTTC	CASSLGQGFSYEQYF
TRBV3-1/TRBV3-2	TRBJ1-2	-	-	TGTGCCAGCAGCCTCGGGTCTACAGGCCACATCGCCTACACCTTC	CASSLGSTGHIAYTF
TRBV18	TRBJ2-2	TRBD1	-	TGTGCCAGCTCACCGACCAGGGGGACCGGGGAGCTGTTTTTT	CASSPTRGTGELFF
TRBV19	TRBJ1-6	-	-	TGTGCCAGTAGTATGAACACTAATTCACCCCTCCACTTT	CASSMNTNSPLHF
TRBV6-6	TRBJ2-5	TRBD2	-	TGTGCCAGCAGTCCGGGACTAGCGGGGGCCCCGGGAGAGACCCAGTACTTC	CASSPGLAGAPGETQYF
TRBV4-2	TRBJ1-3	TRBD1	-	TGTGCCAGCAGCCAAGGTCAGGGGGGCTCTGGAAACACCATATATTTT	CASSQGQGGSGNTIYF
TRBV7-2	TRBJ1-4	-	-	TGTGCCAGCAGCTTCTACGCAACTAATGAAAAACTGTTTTTT	CASSFYATNEKLFF
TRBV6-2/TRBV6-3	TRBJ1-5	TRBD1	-	TGTGCCAGCAGTTCTTCCGGGACAGGGGTCAATCAGCCCCAGCATTTT	CASSSSGTGVNQPQHF
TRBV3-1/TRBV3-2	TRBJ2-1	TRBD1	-	TGTGCCAGCAGTTCAGGGGGCTATGAGCAGTTCTTC	CASSSGGYEQFF
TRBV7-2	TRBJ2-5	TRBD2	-	TGTGCCAGCAGCCCCGTTAGCGGGAGTCGGGTGGAGACCCAGTACTTC	CASSPVSGSRVETQYF
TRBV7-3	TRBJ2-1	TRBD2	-	TGTGCCAGCAGCTTAATGGGCGAGCGGGGGGCCAATGAGCAGTTCTTC	CASSLMGERGANEQFF